The entry below gives a single TCR beta chain sequence along with its context. As yet, its antigen is unknown. The data were obtained in a study of T cells after posttransplantation cyclophosphamide. Germline loops: CDR1 MNHEY, CDR2 SVGAGI. V lost 7 bases to trimming and J lost 0 bases, with 11 bases between them. CDR3 length equals 14 residues. This table comes from immunoSEQ multiplex PCR, and its TCRdb copy is limited to in-frame clones, with some not included. Of roughly 3,800 clones listed, around 80% were seen once; the top ten hold around a sixth. Treatment was busulfan-fludarabine conditioning, a marrow graft, and cyclophosphamide on days +3 and +4. Overall study results and limits: Skin or GI-infiltrating T cells shared few TRB sequences with blood. Donor-recipient repertoire similarity was low at 1-2 months, rising over year one. TRB clonality was highly associated with recipient CMV seropositivity and reactivation.

The clonotype originates from a female patient aged 50-65 years who received an allogeneic stem cell transplant from a related donor, was CMV-positive, and had no GVHD. Some T cells may be provided by the graft donor. The V call is TRBV6-5, the J call TRBJ2-3; D remains unclear. The specimen comprised PBMCs, sampled after an allogeneic stem cell transplant with post-transplant cyclophosphamide. In nucleotides, the CDR3 is TGTGCCAGCAACGCCGTCGGTAGCACAGATACGCAGTATTTT. Its translation is CASNAVGSTDTQYF.